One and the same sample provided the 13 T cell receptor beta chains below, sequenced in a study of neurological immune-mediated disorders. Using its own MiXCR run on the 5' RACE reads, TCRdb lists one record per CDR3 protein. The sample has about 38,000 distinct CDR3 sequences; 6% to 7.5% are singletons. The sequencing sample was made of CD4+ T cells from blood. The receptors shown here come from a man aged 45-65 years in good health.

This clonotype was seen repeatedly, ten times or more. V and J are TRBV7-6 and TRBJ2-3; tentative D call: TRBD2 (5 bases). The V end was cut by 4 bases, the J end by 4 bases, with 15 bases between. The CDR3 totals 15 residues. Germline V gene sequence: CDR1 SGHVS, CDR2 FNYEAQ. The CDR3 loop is CASSSKAMRADTQYF. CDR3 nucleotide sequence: TGTGCCAGCAGCTCCAAGGCTATGCGGGCAGATACGCAGTATTTT.

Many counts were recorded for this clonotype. For the CDR3, the DNA is TGTGCCACCAGTGATCCACAGGGGCGAGAGACCCAGTACTTC. Protein sequence: CATSDPQGRETQYF. J is TRBJ2-5 and V is TRBV24-1; 7 bases are shared with TRBD1. Trimming removed 3 bases from V and 4 bases from J; junction bases left unmatched: 4. Germline values: CDR1 KGHDR, CDR2 SFDVKD. CDR3 length: 14 amino acids.

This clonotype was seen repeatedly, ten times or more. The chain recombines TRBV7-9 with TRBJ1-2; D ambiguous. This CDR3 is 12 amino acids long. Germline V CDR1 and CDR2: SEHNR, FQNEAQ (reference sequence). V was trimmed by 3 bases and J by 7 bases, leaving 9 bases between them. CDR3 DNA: TGTGCCAGCAGCTTCCCCGGTGGTGGCTACACCTTC. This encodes CASSFPGGGYTF.

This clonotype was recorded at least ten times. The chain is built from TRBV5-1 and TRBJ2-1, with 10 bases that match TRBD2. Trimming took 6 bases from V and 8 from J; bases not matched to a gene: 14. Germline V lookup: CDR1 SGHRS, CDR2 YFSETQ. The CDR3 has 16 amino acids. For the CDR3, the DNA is TGCGCCAGCACCGGGGGGGGGGCTAGCGGGAGAGATGAGCAGTTCTTC. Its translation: CASTGGGASGRDEQFF.

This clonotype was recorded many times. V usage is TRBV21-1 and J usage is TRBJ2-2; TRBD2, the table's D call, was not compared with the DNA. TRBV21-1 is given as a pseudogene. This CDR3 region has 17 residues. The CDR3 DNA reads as TGTGCCAGCAGCAATTTGTGGGGGAGGGCCCTCGCCGGGGAGCTGTTTTTT. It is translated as CASSNLWGRALAGELFF.

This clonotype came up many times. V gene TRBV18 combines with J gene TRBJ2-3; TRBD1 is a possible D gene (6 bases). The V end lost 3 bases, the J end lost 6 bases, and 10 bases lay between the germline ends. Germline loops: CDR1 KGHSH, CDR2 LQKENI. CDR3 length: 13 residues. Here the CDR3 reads CASSPRQGDTQYF. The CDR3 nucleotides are TGTGCCAGCTCACCTCGGCAGGGGGATACGCAGTATTTT.

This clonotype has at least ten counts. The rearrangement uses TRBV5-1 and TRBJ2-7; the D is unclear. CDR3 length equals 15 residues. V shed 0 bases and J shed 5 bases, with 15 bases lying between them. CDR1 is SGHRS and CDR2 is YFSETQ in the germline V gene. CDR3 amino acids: CASSLAQPSRDEQYF. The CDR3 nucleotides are TGCGCCAGCAGCTTGGCACAGCCGTCTCGGGACGAGCAGTACTTC.

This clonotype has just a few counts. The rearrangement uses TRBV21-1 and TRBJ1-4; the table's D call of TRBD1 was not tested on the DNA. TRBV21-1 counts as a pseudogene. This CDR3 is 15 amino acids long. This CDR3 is CASMGPGQPVEKLFF. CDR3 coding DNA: TGTGCCAGCATGGGTCCGGGACAGCCGGTTGAAAAACTGTTTTTT.

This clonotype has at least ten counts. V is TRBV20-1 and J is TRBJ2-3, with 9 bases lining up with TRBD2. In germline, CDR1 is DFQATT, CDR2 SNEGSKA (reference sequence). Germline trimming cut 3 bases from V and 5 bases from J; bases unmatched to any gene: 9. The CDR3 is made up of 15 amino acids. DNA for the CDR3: TGCAGTGCTAGTTGGCCTAGCGGGAAGGGAGATACGCAGTATTTT. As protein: CSASWPSGKGDTQYF.

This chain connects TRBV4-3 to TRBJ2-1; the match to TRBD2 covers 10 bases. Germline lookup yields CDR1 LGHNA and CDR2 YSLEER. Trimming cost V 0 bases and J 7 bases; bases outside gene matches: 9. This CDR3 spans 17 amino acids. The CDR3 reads CASSQDRQREGLNEQFF. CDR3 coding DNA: TGCGCCAGCAGCCAAGATCGGCAGCGGGAGGGCCTGAATGAGCAGTTCTTC.

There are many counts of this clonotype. The chain's CDR3 is CSARQGAENTIYF. The CDR3 bases are TGCAGTGCGCGACAGGGGGCCGAAAACACCATATATTTT. V and J are TRBV20-1 and TRBJ1-3; 10 bases align to TRBD1. This CDR3 comprises 13 residues. J gave up 6 bases and V 6 bases, and 5 bases lay outside the gene matches. Germline CDR1 is DFQATT and CDR2 is SNEGSKA (reference sequence).

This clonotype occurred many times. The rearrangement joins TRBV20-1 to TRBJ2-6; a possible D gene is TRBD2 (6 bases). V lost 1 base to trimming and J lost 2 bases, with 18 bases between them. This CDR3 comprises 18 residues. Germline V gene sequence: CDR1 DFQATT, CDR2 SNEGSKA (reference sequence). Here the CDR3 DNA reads TGCAGTGCTAGAGCTCTGGTCGGGGGAGCGACTGGGGCCAACGTCCTGACTTTC. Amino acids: CSARALVGGATGANVLTF.

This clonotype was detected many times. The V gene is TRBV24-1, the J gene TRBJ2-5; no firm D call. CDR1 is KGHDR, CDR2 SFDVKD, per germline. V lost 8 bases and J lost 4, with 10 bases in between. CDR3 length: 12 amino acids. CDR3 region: CATKGSTETQYF. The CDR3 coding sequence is TGTGCCACCAAGGGCAGCACAGAGACCCAGTACTTC.